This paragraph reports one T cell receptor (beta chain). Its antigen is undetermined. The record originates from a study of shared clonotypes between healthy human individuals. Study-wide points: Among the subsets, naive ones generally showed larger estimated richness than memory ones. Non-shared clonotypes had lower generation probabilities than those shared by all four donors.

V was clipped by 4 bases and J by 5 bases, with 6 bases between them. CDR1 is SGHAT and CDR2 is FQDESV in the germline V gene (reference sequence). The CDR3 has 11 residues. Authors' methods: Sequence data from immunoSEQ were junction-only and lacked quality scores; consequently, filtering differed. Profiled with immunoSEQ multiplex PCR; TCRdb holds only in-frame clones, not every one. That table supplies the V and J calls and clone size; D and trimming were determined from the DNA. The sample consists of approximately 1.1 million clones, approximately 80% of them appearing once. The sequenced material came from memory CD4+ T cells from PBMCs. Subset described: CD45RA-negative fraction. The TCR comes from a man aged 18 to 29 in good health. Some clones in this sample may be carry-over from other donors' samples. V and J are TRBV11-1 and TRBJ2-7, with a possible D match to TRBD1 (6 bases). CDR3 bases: TGTGCCAGCAGCTCAGGGGACGAGCAGTACTTC. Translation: CASSSGDEQYF.